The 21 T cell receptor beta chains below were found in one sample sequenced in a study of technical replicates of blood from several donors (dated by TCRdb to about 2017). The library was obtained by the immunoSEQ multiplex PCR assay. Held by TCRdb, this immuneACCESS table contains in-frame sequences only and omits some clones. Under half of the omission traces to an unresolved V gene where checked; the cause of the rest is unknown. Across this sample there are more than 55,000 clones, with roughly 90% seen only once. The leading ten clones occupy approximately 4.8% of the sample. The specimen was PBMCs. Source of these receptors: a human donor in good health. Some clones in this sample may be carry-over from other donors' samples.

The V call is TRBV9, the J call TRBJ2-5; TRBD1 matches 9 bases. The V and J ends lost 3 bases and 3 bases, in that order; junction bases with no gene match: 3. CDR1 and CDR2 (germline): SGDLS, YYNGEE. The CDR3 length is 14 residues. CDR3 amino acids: CASSARTGEETQYF. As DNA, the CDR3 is TGTGCCAGCAGCGCCCGGACAGGGGAAGAGACCCAGTACTTC.

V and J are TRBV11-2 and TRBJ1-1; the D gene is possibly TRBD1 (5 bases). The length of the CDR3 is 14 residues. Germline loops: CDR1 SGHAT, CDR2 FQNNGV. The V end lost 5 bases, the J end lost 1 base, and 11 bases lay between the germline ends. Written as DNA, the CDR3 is TGTGCCAGCAGCAATAAACAGGCGAACACTGAAGCTTTCTTT. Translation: CASSNKQANTEAFF.

CDR3 sequence (DNA): TGTGCCAGCAGTTCAGCGTTTCGGGATAGCAATCAGCCCCAGCATTTT. This encodes CASSSAFRDSNQPQHF. V gene TRBV27 combines with J gene TRBJ1-5, with unresolved D. Germline values: CDR1 MNHEY, CDR2 SMNVEV (reference sequence). V was pared by 4 bases and J by 0 bases, with 13 bases between. The CDR3 totals 16 residues.

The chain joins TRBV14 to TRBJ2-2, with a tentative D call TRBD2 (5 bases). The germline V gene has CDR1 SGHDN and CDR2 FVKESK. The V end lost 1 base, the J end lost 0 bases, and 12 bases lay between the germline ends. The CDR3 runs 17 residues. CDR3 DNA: TGTGCCAGCAGCCAAGTGTTCGGAGCGGCGAACACCGGGGAGCTGTTTTTT. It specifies CASSQVFGAANTGELFF.

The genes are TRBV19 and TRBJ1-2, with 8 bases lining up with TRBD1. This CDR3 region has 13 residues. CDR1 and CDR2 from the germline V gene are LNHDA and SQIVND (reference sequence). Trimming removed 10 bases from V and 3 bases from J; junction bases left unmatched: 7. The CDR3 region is CATRTGRDYGYTF. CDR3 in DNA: TGTGCCACCAGGACAGGGAGAGACTATGGCTACACCTTC.

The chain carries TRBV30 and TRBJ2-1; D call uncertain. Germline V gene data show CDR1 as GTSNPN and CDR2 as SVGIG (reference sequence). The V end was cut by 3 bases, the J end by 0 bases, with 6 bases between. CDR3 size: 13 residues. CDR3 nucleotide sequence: TGTGCCTGGAGACTGTACTCCTACAATGAGCAGTTCTTC. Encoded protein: CAWRLYSYNEQFF. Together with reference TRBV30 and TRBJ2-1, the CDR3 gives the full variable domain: SQTIHQWPATLVQPVGSPLSLECTVEGTSNPNLYWYRQAAGRGLQLLFYSVGIGQISSEVPQNLSASRPQDRQFILSSKKLLLSDSGFYLCAWRLYSYNEQFFGPGTRLTVL.

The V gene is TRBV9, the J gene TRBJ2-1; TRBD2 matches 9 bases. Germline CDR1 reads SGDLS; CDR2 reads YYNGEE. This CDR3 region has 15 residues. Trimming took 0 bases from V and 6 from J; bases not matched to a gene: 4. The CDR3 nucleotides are TGTGCCAGCAGCGTAGTAGCGACTAGCGGCAATGAGCAGTTCTTC. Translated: CASSVVATSGNEQFF.

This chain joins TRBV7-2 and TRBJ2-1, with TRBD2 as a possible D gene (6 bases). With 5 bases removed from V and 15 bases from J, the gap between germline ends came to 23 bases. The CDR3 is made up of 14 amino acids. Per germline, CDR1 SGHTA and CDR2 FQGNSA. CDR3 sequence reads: CASSGLRGPAGRFF. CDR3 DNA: TGTGCCAGCAGCGGTCTGCGGGGCCCGGCCGGTCGGTTCTTC. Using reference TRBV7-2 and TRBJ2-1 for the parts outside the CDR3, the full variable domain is GAGVSQSPSNKVTEKGKDVELRCDPISGHTALYWYRQSLGQGLEFLIYFQGNSAPDKSGLPSDRFSAERTGGSVSTLTIQRTQQEDSAVYLCASSGLRGPAGRFFGPGTRLTVL.

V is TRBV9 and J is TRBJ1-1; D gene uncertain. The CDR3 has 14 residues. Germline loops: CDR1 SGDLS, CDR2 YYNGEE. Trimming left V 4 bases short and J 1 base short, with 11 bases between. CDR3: CASSLRPGNTEAFF. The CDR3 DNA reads TGTGCCAGCAGCCTAAGACCGGGGAACACTGAAGCTTTCTTT.

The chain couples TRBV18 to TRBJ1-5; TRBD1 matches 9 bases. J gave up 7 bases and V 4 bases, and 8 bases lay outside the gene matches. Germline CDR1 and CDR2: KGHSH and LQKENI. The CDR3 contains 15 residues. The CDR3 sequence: CASSQGGQGGQPQHF. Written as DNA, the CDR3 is TGTGCCAGCTCACAAGGGGGACAGGGAGGCCAGCCCCAGCATTTT.

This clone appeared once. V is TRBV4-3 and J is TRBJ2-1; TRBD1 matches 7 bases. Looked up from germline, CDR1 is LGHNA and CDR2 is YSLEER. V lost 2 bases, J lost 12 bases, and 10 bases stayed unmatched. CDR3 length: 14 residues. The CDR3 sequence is CASSQPGTARGQFF. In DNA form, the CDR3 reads TGCGCCAGCAGCCAACCCGGGACAGCAAGGGGGCAGTTCTTC.

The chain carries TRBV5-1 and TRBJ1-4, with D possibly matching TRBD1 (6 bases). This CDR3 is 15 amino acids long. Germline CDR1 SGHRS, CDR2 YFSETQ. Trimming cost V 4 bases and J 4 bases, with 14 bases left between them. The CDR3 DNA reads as TGCGCCAGCAGCCCCCAGGACAGCAGTAATGAAAAACTGTTTTTT. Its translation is CASSPQDSSNEKLFF.

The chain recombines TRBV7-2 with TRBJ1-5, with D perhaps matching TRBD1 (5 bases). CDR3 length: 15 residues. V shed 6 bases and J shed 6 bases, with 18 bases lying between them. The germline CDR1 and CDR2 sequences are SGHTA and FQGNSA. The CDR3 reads CASSSYFPGGQPQHF. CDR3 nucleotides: TGTGCCAGCAGTTCCTATTTTCCGGGGGGTCAGCCCCAGCATTTT.

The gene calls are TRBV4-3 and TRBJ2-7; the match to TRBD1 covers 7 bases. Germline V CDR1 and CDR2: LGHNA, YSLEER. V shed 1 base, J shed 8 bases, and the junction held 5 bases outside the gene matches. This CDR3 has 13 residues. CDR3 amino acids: CASSQGGTDQQYF. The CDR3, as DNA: TGCGCCAGCAGCCAAGGAGGGACAGACCAGCAGTACTTC.

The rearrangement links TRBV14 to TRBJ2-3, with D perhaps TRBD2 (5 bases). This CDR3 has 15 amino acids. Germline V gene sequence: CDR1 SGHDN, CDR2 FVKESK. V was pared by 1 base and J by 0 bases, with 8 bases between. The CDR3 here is CASSQVGGSTDTQYF. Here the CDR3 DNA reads TGTGCCAGCAGCCAAGTGGGCGGGAGCACAGATACGCAGTATTTT.

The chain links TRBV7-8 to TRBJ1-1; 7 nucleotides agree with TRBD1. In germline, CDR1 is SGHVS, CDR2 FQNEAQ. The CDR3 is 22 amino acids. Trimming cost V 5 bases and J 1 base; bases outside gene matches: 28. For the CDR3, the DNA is TGTGCCAGCAGCCCATATCGTGTACCCCCGGGACAGACTCAAAAATCGAACACTGAAGCTTTCTTT. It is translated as CASSPYRVPPGQTQKSNTEAFF.

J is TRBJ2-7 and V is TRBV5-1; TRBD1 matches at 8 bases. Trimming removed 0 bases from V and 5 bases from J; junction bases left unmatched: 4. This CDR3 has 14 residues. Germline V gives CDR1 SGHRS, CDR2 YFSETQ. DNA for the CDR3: TGCGCCAGCAGCTTGGCTGCAGGGGGCGACGAGCAGTACTTC. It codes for CASSLAAGGDEQYF.

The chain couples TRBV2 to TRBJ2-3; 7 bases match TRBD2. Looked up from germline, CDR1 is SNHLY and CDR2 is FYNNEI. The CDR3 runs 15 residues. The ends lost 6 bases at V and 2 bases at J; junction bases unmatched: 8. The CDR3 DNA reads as TGTGCCAGCAGCGATCCCCGGGGGGTCACAGATACGCAGTATTTT. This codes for CASSDPRGVTDTQYF.

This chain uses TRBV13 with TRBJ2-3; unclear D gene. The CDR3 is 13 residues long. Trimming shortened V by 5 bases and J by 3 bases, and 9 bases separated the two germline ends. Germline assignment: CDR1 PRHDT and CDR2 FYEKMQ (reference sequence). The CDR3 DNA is TGTGCCAGCAGCAGGTACAGTACAGATACGCAGTATTTT. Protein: CASSRYSTDTQYF.

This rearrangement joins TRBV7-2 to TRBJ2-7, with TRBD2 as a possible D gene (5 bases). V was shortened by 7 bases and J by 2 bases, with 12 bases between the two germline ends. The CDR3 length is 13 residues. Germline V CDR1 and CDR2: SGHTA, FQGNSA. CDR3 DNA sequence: TGTGCCAGCACCGTAACTAGTACCTACGAGCAGTACTTC. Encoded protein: CASTVTSTYEQYF.

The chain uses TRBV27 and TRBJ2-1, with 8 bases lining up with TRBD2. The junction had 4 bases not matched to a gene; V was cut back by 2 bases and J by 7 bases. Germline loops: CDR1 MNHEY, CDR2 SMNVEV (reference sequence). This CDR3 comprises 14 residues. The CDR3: CASSLKRERNEQFF. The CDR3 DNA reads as TGTGCCAGCAGTTTAAAGCGGGAGAGGAATGAGCAGTTCTTC.